This is a list of T cell receptor beta chains from one sample in a study of blood T cells in healthy people across ages. One entry per CDR3 protein, called by TCRdb with MiXCR from the 5' RACE reads. The sample includes about 1 million distinct CDR3 sequences, 40% to 55% of them seen just once. Sample: blood. The receptors here all came from a woman aged 55-75 years in good health. Each CDR3 is given with its conserved first and last residue. The D gene is left open where the match is weak. The listing skips clone size in some rows; elsewhere it reads once, few, many or a size class.

cdr3_length: 16; d_call: NA; j_call: TRBJ2-7; clone_size: few; v_call: TRBV6-5; cdr3_aa: CASSYLSWDSNYEQYF; cdr3_nt: TGTGCCAGCAGTTATCTTTCTTGGGACTCTAACTACGAGCAGTACTTC
cdr3_length: 18; d_call: NA; j_call: TRBJ2-1; clone_size: few; v_call: TRBV5-1; cdr3_aa: CASSGFRVRGYNDNEQFF; cdr3_nt: TGCGCCAGCAGCGGGTTTAGGGTTCGCGGGTACAACGACAATGAGCAGTTCTTC
cdr3_length: 15; d_call: TRBD1; j_call: TRBJ2-7; clone_size: NA; v_call: TRBV6-6; cdr3_aa: CASRRQGAEYYEQYF; cdr3_nt: TGTGCCAGCAGAAGACAGGGGGCTGAGTACTACGAGCAGTACTTC
cdr3_length: 15; d_call: TRBD2; j_call: TRBJ2-3; clone_size: NA; v_call: TRBV4-2; cdr3_aa: CASSPKAGGSDTQYF; cdr3_nt: TGTGCCAGCAGCCCTAAAGCGGGAGGGTCAGATACGCAGTATTTT
cdr3_length: 13; d_call: NA; j_call: TRBJ1-2; clone_size: NA; v_call: TRBV28; cdr3_aa: CAGSQQGYYGYTF; cdr3_nt: TGTGCCGGCAGTCAACAAGGGTACTATGGCTACACCTTC
cdr3_length: 16; d_call: TRBD2; j_call: TRBJ2-7; clone_size: NA; v_call: TRBV7-2; cdr3_aa: CASSLDLGRSYNEQYF; cdr3_nt: TGTGCCAGCAGCTTAGATCTCGGGAGGTCCTACAATGAGCAGTACTTC
cdr3_length: 17; d_call: NA; j_call: TRBJ2-3; clone_size: NA; v_call: TRBV15; cdr3_aa: CATSRPLGPGVVDTQYF; cdr3_nt: TGTGCCACCAGCAGACCTTTGGGACCGGGGGTGGTGGATACGCAGTATTTT
cdr3_length: 19; d_call: NA; j_call: TRBJ2-5; clone_size: few; v_call: TRBV11-2; cdr3_aa: CASSSTRDPSRRLFGTQYF; cdr3_nt: TGTGCCAGCAGCTCGACCCGGGACCCCTCCCGGCGATTATTTGGGACCCAGTACTTC
cdr3_length: 16; d_call: TRBD1; j_call: TRBJ2-5; clone_size: NA; v_call: TRBV4-1; cdr3_aa: CASSQVQTGMPKTQYF; cdr3_nt: TGCGCCAGCAGCCAAGTTCAGACAGGGATGCCGAAGACCCAGTACTTC
cdr3_length: 15; d_call: NA; j_call: TRBJ2-2; clone_size: once; v_call: TRBV28; cdr3_aa: CASSHNKNNTGELFF; cdr3_nt: TGTGCCAGCAGCCACAACAAAAATAACACCGGGGAGCTGTTTTTT
cdr3_length: 14; d_call: NA; j_call: TRBJ2-7; clone_size: few; v_call: TRBV29-1; cdr3_aa: CSVPGLSDGYEQYF; cdr3_nt: TGCAGCGTGCCCGGACTCTCTGATGGGTACGAGCAGTACTTC
cdr3_length: 14; d_call: NA; j_call: TRBJ1-2; clone_size: NA; v_call: TRBV20-1; cdr3_aa: CSARGGQGSYGYTF; cdr3_nt: TGCAGTGCCAGAGGTGGGCAGGGCTCCTATGGCTACACCTTC
cdr3_length: 12; d_call: NA; j_call: TRBJ2-1; clone_size: few; v_call: TRBV28; cdr3_aa: CASNDRYNEQFF; cdr3_nt: TGTGCCAGCAACGACAGATACAATGAGCAGTTCTTC
cdr3_length: 17; d_call: TRBD2; j_call: TRBJ2-7; clone_size: NA; v_call: TRBV6-5; cdr3_aa: CASSYKLAGVVPLEQYF; cdr3_nt: TGTGCCAGCAGTTACAAGCTAGCGGGAGTTGTCCCTCTCGAGCAGTACTTC
cdr3_length: 16; d_call: TRBD1; j_call: TRBJ1-6; clone_size: NA; v_call: TRBV18; cdr3_aa: CASSVGQGVDNSPLHF; cdr3_nt: TGTGCCAGCTCAGTTGGACAGGGGGTCGATAATTCACCCCTCCACTTT
cdr3_length: 16; d_call: TRBD2; j_call: TRBJ2-3; clone_size: NA; v_call: TRBV6-5; cdr3_aa: CASSRTSVTSTDTQYF; cdr3_nt: TGTGCCAGCAGTCGGACTAGCGTTACAAGCACAGATACGCAGTATTTT
cdr3_length: 15; d_call: NA; j_call: TRBJ1-6; clone_size: few; v_call: TRBV12-3/TRBV12-4; cdr3_aa: CASTRIQDYNSPLHF; cdr3_nt: TGTGCCAGCACCCGTATACAGGACTATAATTCACCCCTCCACTTT
cdr3_length: 17; d_call: TRBD2; j_call: TRBJ2-5; clone_size: NA; v_call: TRBV9; cdr3_aa: CASSSGVSGRAVETQYF; cdr3_nt: TGTGCCAGCAGCTCAGGAGTTAGCGGGAGGGCGGTAGAGACCCAGTACTTC
cdr3_length: 13; d_call: TRBD1; j_call: TRBJ2-7; clone_size: NA; v_call: TRBV6-5; cdr3_aa: CASRSTGGNEQYF; cdr3_nt: TGTGCCAGCAGATCGACAGGGGGCAACGAGCAGTACTTC
cdr3_length: 18; d_call: TRBD2; j_call: TRBJ2-7; clone_size: NA; v_call: TRBV4-1; cdr3_aa: CASSQEGLAGVRTYEQYF; cdr3_nt: TGCGCCAGCAGCCAAGAGGGACTAGCGGGAGTAAGGACCTACGAGCAGTACTTC
cdr3_length: 17; d_call: TRBD2; j_call: TRBJ2-3; clone_size: NA; v_call: TRBV20-1; cdr3_aa: CSARGGGGLAYTDTQYF; cdr3_nt: TGCAGTGCTAGAGGAGGGGGAGGACTAGCGTACACAGATACGCAGTATTTT
cdr3_length: 16; d_call: TRBD2; j_call: TRBJ2-1; clone_size: few; v_call: TRBV3-1; cdr3_aa: CASSQVTSGRYNEQFF; cdr3_nt: TGTGCCAGCAGCCAAGTAACTAGCGGGAGGTACAATGAGCAGTTCTTC
cdr3_length: 12; d_call: NA; j_call: TRBJ2-1; clone_size: NA; v_call: TRBV20-1; cdr3_aa: CSGDGLRGEQFF; cdr3_nt: TGCAGTGGGGACGGCCTTAGGGGGGAGCAGTTCTTC
cdr3_length: 14; d_call: NA; j_call: TRBJ2-4; clone_size: NA; v_call: TRBV30; cdr3_aa: CAWMSVLAKNIQYF; cdr3_nt: TGTGCCTGGATGTCCGTCTTGGCCAAAAACATTCAGTACTTC
cdr3_length: 10; d_call: NA; j_call: TRBJ2-5; clone_size: NA; v_call: TRBV10-3; cdr3_aa: CATAGSMQYF; cdr3_nt: TGTGCCACCGCGGGGTCTATGCAGTACTTC
cdr3_length: 15; d_call: TRBD2; j_call: TRBJ2-1; clone_size: few; v_call: TRBV5-1; cdr3_aa: CASSQPGTRNNEQFF; cdr3_nt: TGCGCCAGCAGCCAACCCGGGACTAGAAACAATGAGCAGTTCTTC